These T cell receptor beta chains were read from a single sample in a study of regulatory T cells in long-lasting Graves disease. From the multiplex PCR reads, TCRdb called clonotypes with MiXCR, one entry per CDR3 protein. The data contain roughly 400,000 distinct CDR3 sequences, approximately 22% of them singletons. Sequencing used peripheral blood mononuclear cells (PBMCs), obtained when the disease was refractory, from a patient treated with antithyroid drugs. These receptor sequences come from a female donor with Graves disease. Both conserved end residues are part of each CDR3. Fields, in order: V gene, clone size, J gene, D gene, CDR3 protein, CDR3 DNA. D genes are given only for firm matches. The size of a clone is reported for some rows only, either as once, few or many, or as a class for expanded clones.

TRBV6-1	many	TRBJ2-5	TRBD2	CASRSGTSGRETQYF	TGTGCCAGCAGGAGCGGGACTAGCGGGCGAGAGACCCAGTACTTC
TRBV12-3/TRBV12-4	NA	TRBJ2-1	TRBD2	CASSLRLAVHNEQFF	TGTGCCAGCAGTTTGAGGCTAGCGGTCCACAATGAGCAGTTCTTC
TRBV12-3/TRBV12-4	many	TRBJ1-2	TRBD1	CASSIDRGNYGYTF	TGTGCCAGCAGTATCGACAGGGGGAACTATGGCTACACCTTC
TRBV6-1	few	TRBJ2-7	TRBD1	CASSTSRDRGFYEQYF	TGTGCCAGCAGTACAAGCCGGGACAGGGGGTTCTACGAGCAGTACTTC
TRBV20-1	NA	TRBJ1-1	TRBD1	CSAKSFGQGRPEAFF	TGCAGTGCTAAGAGCTTTGGACAGGGGAGGCCTGAAGCTTTCTTT
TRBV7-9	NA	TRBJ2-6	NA	CASSLTQVSGANVLTF	TGTGCCAGCAGCTTAACACAGGTCTCTGGGGCCAACGTCCTGACTTTC
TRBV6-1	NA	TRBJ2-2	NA	CASSEVILGGELFF	TGTGCCAGCAGTGAAGTGATCCTGGGCGGGGAGCTGTTTTTT
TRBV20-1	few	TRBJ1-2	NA	CSATTELGAYYGYTF	TGCAGTGCTACCACCGAGCTGGGGGCCTACTATGGCTACACCTTC
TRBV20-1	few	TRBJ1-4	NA	CSAPRQGSRTNEKLFF	TGCAGTGCTCCACGGCAGGGGAGTAGAACTAATGAAAAACTGTTTTTT
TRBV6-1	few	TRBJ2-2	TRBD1	CASIGWTGNTGELFF	TGTGCCAGCATTGGATGGACAGGGAACACCGGGGAGCTGTTTTTT
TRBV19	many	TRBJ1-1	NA	CASSITPKNTEAFF	TGTGCCAGTAGTATCACCCCCAAGAACACTGAAGCTTTCTTT
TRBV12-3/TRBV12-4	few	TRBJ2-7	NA	CASSFFGGREREQYF	TGTGCCAGCAGTTTTTTTGGCGGCAGGGAGCGCGAGCAGTACTTC
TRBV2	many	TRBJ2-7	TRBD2	CASNPSGRAAYEQYF	TGTGCCAGCAACCCTAGCGGGAGGGCCGCCTACGAGCAGTACTTC
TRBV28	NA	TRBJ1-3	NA	CASRWGGRSGNTIYF	TGTGCCAGCAGATGGGGGGGGCGCTCTGGAAACACCATATATTTT
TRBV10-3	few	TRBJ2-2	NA	CAISESGSGATGELFF	TGTGCCATCAGTGAGTCTGGCTCGGGAGCCACCGGGGAGCTGTTTTTT
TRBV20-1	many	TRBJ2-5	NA	CSANRMEVRETQYF	TGCAGTGCTAACAGAATGGAGGTCCGGGAGACCCAGTACTTC
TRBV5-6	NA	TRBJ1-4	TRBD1	CASSWDRGGKLFF	TGTGCCAGCAGCTGGGACAGGGGGGGGAAACTGTTTTTT
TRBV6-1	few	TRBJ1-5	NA	CASSEVDASTGQPQHF	TGTGCCAGCAGTGAAGTTGACGCATCTACAGGCCAGCCCCAGCATTTT
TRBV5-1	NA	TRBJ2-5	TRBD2	CASCYSSGQQETQYF	TGCGCCAGCTGCTATTCTAGCGGGCAGCAAGAGACCCAGTACTTC
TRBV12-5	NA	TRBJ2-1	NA	CASPKRPNYNEQFF	TGTGCTAGTCCGAAGCGGCCCAACTACAATGAGCAGTTCTTC